This TCR beta chain was observed in a study of T cell responses to AZD1222 COVID-19 vaccine. Background on the study: Investigators merged groups given second doses at roughly 4 or roughly 12 weeks.

About this clone itself: The antigen is undetermined.

The table came from immunoSEQ multiplex PCR; TCRdb's copy has only in-frame clones and leaves some out. The table has some 150,000 clones, less than 95% seen once; the top ten hold roughly 1.9%. CDR3 size: 15 residues. The germline V gene encodes CDR1 MNHEY and CDR2 SVGAGI. V was cut by 1 base and J by 0 bases, with 4 bases left in between. Regarding the study as a whole: Most donors were white British and more were female, and clonal diversity was possibly underestimated. Following two doses of AZD1222, Spike-specific TCR breadth and depth rose. There were repertoire samples only from the period after the peak T cell response.

The receptor's source is an adult in good health. Sequencing was performed on peripheral blood, taken on day 0 of AZD1222 vaccination. The genes are TRBV6-5 and TRBJ2-6; D unclear. CDR3: CASSYFGSGANVLTF. The DNA for the CDR3 is TGTGCCAGCAGTTACTTTGGCTCTGGGGCCAACGTCCTGACTTTC.